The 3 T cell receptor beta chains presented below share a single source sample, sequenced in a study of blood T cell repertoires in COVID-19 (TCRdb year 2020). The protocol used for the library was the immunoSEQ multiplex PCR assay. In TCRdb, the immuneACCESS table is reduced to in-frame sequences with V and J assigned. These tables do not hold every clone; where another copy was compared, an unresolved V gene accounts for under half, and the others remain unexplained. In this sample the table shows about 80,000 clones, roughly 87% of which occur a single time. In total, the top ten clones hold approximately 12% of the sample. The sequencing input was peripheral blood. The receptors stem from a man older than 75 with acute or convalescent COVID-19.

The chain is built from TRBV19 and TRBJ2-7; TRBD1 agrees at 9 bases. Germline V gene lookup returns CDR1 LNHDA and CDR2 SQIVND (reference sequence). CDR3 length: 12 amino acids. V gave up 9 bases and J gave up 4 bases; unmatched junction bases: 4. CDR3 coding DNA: TGTGCCAGCGGGACAGGGTTATACGAGCAGTACTTC. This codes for CASGTGLYEQYF.

CDR3 in DNA: TGTGCCACCTCGGGGGGGGGCTCCTACGAGCAGTACTTC. Translated: CATSGGGSYEQYF. The chain has TRBV10-3 and TRBJ2-7; 8 nucleotides agree with TRBD2. Germline lookup yields CDR1 ENHRY and CDR2 SYGVKD. The CDR3 spans 13 residues. V shed 10 bases and J 0 bases; nucleotides not matched to a gene: 5.

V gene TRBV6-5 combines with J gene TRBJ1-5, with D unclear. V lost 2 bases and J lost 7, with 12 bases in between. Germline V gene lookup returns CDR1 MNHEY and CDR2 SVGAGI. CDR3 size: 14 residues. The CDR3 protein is CASSYGEGGQPQHF. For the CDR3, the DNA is TGTGCCAGCAGTTACGGGGAGGGTGGGCAGCCCCAGCATTTT.